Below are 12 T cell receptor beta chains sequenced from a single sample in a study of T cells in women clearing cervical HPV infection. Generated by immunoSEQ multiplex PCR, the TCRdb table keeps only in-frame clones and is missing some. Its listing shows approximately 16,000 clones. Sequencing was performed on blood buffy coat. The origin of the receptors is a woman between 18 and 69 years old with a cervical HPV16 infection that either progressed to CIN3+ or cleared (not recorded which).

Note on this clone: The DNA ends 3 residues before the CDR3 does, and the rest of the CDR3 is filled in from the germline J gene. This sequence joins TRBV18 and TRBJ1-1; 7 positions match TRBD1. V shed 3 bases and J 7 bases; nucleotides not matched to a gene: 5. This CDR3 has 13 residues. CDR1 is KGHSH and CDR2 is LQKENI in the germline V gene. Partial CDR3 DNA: TGTGCCAGCTCACCCCCCGGACAGGTTGAA. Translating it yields CASSPPGQVE. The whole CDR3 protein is CASSPPGQVEAFF.

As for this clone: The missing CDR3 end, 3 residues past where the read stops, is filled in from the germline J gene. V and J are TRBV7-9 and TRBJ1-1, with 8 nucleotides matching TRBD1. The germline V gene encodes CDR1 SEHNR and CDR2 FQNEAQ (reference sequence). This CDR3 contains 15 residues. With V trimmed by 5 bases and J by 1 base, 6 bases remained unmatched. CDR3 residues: CASSLRGTGNTEAFF. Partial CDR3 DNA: TGTGCCAGCAGCCTTCGAGGGACAGGGAACACTGAA.

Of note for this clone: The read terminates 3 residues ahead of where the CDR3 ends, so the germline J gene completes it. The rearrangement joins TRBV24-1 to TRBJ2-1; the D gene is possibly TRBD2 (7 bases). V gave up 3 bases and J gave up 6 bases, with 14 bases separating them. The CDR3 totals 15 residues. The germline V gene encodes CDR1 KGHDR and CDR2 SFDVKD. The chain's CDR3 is CATSDRGAGGNEQFF. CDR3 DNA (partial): TGTGCCACCAGTGATCGGGGGGCTGGGGGCAATGAG.

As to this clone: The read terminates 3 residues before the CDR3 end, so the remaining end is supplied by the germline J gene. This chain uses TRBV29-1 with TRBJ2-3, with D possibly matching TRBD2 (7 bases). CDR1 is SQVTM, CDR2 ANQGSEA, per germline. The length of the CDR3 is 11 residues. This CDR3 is CSVRGGGTQYF. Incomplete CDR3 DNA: TGCAGCGTTAGGGGGGGAGGGACG.

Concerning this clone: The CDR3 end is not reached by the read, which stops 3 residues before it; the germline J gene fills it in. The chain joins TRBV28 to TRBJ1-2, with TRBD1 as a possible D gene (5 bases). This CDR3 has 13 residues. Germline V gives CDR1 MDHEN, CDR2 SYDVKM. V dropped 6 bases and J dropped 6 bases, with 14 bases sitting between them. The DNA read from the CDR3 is TGTGCCAGCAGCCAAGTCGGGGGGAATGGC. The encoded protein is CASSQVGGNG. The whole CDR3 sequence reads CASSQVGGNGYTF.

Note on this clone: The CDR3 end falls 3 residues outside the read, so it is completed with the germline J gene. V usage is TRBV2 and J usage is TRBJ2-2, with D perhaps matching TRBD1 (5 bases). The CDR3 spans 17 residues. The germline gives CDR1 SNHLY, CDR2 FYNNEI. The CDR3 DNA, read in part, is TGTGCCAGCAGTCTTAATGAAGTTCAGGGTTTAAAGGAAAAG. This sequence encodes CASSLNEVQGLKEK. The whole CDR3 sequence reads CASSLNEVQGLKEKLFF.

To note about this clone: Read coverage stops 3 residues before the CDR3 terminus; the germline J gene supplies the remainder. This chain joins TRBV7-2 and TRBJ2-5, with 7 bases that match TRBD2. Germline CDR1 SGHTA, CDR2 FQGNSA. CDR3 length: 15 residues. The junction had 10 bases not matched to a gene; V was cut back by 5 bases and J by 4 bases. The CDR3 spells CASSEPRTRGETQYF. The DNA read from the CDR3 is TGTGCCAGCAGCGAGCCCAGGACTAGAGGAGAGACC.

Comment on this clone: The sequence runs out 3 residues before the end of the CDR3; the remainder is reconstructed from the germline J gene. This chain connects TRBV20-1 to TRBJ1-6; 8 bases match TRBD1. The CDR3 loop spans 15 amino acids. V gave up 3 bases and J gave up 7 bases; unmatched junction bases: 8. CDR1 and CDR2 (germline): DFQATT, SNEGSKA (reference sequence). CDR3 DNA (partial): TGCAGTGCTAGTCCATTACAGGGGGGGAATTCACCC. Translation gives CSASPLQGGNSP. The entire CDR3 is CSASPLQGGNSPLHF.

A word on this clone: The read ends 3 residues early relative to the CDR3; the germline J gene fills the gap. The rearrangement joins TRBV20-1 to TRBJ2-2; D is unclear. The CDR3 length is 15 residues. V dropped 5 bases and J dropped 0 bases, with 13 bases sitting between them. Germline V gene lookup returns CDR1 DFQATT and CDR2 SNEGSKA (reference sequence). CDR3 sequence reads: CSARVAHANTGELFF. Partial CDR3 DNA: TGCAGTGCTCGGGTGGCACACGCGAACACCGGGGAG.

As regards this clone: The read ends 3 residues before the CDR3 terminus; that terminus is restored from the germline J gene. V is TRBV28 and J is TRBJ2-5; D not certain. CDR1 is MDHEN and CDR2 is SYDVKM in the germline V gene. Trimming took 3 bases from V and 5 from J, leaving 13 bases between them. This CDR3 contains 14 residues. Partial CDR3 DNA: TGTGCCAGCAGTTTGTCGTCCCCCCGTGAGACC. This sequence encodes CASSLSSPRET. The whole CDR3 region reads CASSLSSPRETQYF.

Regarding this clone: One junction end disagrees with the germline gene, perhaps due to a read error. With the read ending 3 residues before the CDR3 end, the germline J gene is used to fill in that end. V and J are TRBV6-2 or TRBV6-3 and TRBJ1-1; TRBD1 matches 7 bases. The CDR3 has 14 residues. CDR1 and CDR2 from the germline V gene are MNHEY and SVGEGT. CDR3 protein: CASSQETGNPEAFF. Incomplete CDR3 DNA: TGTGCCAGCAGTCAGGAGACAGGGAACCCTGAA.

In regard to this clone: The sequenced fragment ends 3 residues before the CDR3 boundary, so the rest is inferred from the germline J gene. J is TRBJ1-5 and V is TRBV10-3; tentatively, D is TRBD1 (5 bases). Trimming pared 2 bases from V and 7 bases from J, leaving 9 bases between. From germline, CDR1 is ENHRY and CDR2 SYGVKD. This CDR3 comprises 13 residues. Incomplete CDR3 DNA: TGTGCCATCAGTGAGGGGGCAGGGCAGCCC. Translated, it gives CAISEGAGQP. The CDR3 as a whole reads CAISEGAGQPQHF.